The present T cell receptor beta chain was sequenced within a study of cytomegalovirus exposure and HLA in healthy donors (TCRdb year 2017). About the full investigation: The 550 to 750 repertoires of the first cohort and the 120 or so validation repertoires were produced on the same platform, according to a later analysis. The study aimed to test whether signatures of past pathogen exposure could be identified by cataloging public T cell receptors. A separate validation cohort of roughly 130 different subjects was used in addition to the 666-subject first cohort. The study combined high-throughput TCR immunosequencing, statistical association of individual TCRs with disease status, and machine learning to predict cytomegalovirus infection status.

Separate from the approximately 700-subject first cohort, the validation cohort of roughly 130 subjects was the group to which the donors belonged. About this clone: The specificity of this receptor is unknown. Base qualities are not provided; no much larger clone lies one nucleotide away.

The protocol used for the library was the immunoSEQ multiplex PCR assay. As for the authors' bioinformatics: A statistical classification framework was built to diagnose cytomegalovirus status from the catalog of TCR beta chain sequences. The table was pulled from immuneACCESS by TCRdb, which kept in-frame rearrangements only. Such tables lose some clones; where checked, under half of the loss comes from unresolved V genes, and the rest has no known cause. The V and J calls and clone size come from that table; D and trimming were worked out from the DNA. This sample comprises 250,000 to 300,000 clones, 86% of them detected only once. The ten biggest clones cover more than 0.8% of the sample. The paper as a whole reports these results and caveats: The authors suggested that the approach could potentially be generalized to other disease states and immunological phenotypes. Most TCR sequences were seen in very few donors, while some public TCRs were found in many individuals. The study gave a list of under 200 TCR beta chains associated with cytomegalovirus. In a later analysis, TCRs clustered in the first cohort were found to also tend to co-occur in the 100 to 150 validation repertoires, with 90% to 95% of cluster scores above 0. In vitro tests confirmed that a few of the cytomegalovirus-associated TCR beta chains recognize cytomegalovirus antigens. The validation cohort had no HLA typing available for a later analysis, so co-occurrence within that cohort was assessed over all 110 or so repertoires. The classifier was reported to diagnose cytomegalovirus status with high specificity and sensitivity in both the original cohort and the validation cohort.

The clonotype was recovered from a woman younger than 35 in good health and CMV-seronegative. Sequencing used PBMCs.

The CDR3 amino acid sequence is: CASSPSGIAAPQETQYF. The bases are TGTGCCAGCAGTCCGTCAGGGATAGCCGCCCCACAAGAGACCCAGTACTTC. The V and J segments used are TRBV27 and TRBJ2-5, and possibly TRBD1, on 5 matching bases. Including cysteine and phenylalanine, the CDR3 has 17 amino acids. Solely the CDR3 DNA is kept, with 51 bases framed from the first base. From a lookup of the germline V gene (reference sequence), CDR1 and CDR2 are MNHEY and SMNVEV. Deletion took 5 bases off V and 2 bases off J, with a span of 21 bases between the germline ends.